The following is a T cell receptor beta chain sequence with its context. No antigen is known for it. No per-base quality is available; no much larger clone lies one base away. The receptor library was made with the immunoSEQ multiplex PCR assay. For the multiplex PCR, a mixture combining 60 forward primers for TCR Vbeta segments and 13 reverse primers for TCR Jbeta segments was used. A multiplex PCR assay on genomic DNA amplified the CDR3 region of rearranged TCR beta genes. Amplified TCR beta libraries were sequenced as 87-base-pair reads on the Illumina HiSeq System. In the source study's methods: In a later analysis, around 80 million unique TCR beta chains were counted across the approximately 620 repertoires, and roughly 10 million of these chains were shared by at least two donors. A nearest-neighbor algorithm error-corrected the raw reads and collapsed the reads into unique sequences, merging closely related sequences to remove PCR and sequencing errors. V, D and J gene segments were assigned by aligning CDR3 sequences to IMGT reference sequences. For a sequence to be retained, at least a six-nucleotide match to both a V gene segment and a J gene segment was required. A rearrangement counted as productive if the CDR3 had no stop codons and remained in frame with V and J, and every other rearrangement counted as non-productive. CDR3 was defined by IMGT convention, running from the second conserved V-encoded cysteine to the conserved J-encoded phenylalanine. Sequences without an unambiguous match to a single V gene segment were excluded from the earlier analysis of about 630 of the donors. In an earlier analysis of a few hundred of the donors, V segments were called functional above 56.7% productive rearrangements and were called segregating when the between-donor standard deviation exceeded 5%. To diagnose cytomegalovirus status from the catalog of TCR beta chain sequences, a statistical classification framework was built. A later analysis assigned V and J genes by comparing TCR nucleotide sequences with IMGT/GENE-DB human TR gene sequences. The TCRdist pipeline was used in a later analysis to assign CDR3 sequences and most-parsimonious VDJ recombination scenarios. In a later analysis, every TCR beta chain was defined by the combination of its CDR3 amino acid sequence and its V-gene family, and reads without a unique V-gene family were dropped. As a way to deal with suspected cross-contamination and a sequencing artifact, a later analysis dropped over 550 nucleotide sequences that were highly shared and had low generation probability. In a later analysis, a clonal expansion index for each public chain was calculated from normalized within-repertoire ranks of inferred template counts. A later analysis computed generation probabilities with a VDJ recombination model fitted to out-of-frame rearrangements, and checked the results against IGoR. In a later analysis, TCR-TCR, TCR-HLA and TCR-CMV co-occurrence was scored with hypergeometric tests, and a repertoire-size bias correction was applied to TCR pairs. A later analysis estimated false discovery rates by permuting HLA or CMV assignments 20 times. In a later analysis, co-occurring TCRs were grouped with DBSCAN, and TCRdist sequence similarity was added when clustering was performed within HLA-allele-positive subsets. Co-occurrence clustering excluded repertoires with fewer than 30,000 or more than 120,000 public chains, plus five with anomalous nucleotide sharing. Drawn from immuneACCESS, this table holds only the in-frame rearrangements with V and J called that TCRdb kept. Clones are partly lost; checked studies trace under half to an unresolved V gene and leave the rest unexplained. That table furnishes V, J and clone size, whereas the DNA furnished D and trimming. The sample profile shows roughly 180,000 clones; roughly 85% of them were found once. The top ten clones comprise roughly 13% of the sample.

According to the germline V gene, CDR1 reads SGHRS and CDR2 reads YFSETQ. The CDR3 runs 16 amino acids, cysteine and phenylalanine included. Only the CDR3 DNA stays, 48 bases, in frame from base 1. V lost 3 bases and J lost 3 bases, and the count of bases not matched to a germline gene is 9. This sample is part of a study of cytomegalovirus exposure and HLA in healthy donors (dated 2017 in TCRdb). Background on the whole study: According to an earlier analysis of a few hundred of the donors, about 170 million T cells yielded roughly 110 million unique TCR beta sequences and more than 250 Gb of sequence data. An early release that covered roughly 600 HLA-typed donors contained approximately 300 gigabases of sequencing data and some 87 million unique TCR sequences. Of the 300 to 450 genotyped donors, 65% to 90% fell in the genetic ancestry cluster associated with self-reported Caucasian donors. The study aimed to test whether cataloging public T cell receptors could reveal signatures of past pathogen exposure. The study used immunosequencing to profile the T cell repertoires of approximately 650 subjects and linked those repertoires to cytomegalovirus serostatus. A separate validation cohort of approximately 130 different subjects was used in addition to the roughly 700-subject first cohort. To predict cytomegalovirus infection status, the study combined high-throughput TCR immunosequencing, statistical association of individual TCRs with disease status, and machine learning. A later analysis re-examined previously published TCR beta repertoires from just over 650 donors and added high-resolution HLA genotyping to investigate patterns of TCR occurrence. Rather than using new phenotypic data, the later analysis identified candidate immune exposures from TCR beta sequences and from how often those sequences occurred across donors. An earlier analysis of approximately 580 of the donors used high-throughput TCR beta sequencing to judge whether each TCR beta V gene segment behaved as functional or pseudogenic. Donor age, sex, ethnicity and CMV serostatus were compiled together with the repertoire data. A later genetic analysis took genome-wide SNP genotypes for about 55% of the 666 donors and used that subset as a discovery cohort. All discovery cohort repertoires had been generated on a single sequencing platform. HLA typing covered class I and class II loci at four-digit resolution. Typing coverage varied by locus: roughly 620-630 donors for A, B, C, DRB1 and DQB1; more than 500 for DQA1; about 570 for DPA1; under 490 for DPB1. Five DR-DQ haplotypes were treated as single units for association and clustering because of strong linkage in the cohort. Among 398 genotyped donors of the cohort, an average of around 240,000 unique TCR beta nucleotide sequences were sequenced per donor, about a sixth of them non-productive. General conclusions and limits of the study: Some IMGT-functional V segments, including TRBV6-2 and TRBV6-3, could not be distinguished by the 87-base-pair reads and were therefore excluded. In a later analysis, the rate of TCR association differed among HLA loci, with DRB1 alleles having the most associated TCRs and HLA-C alleles having the fewest. The presence/absence analyses assumed that sequencing depth was roughly uniform across donors, and that assumption may not be true. A later genetic analysis reported fewer N-insertions in productive TCRs among donors in an Asian-associated ancestry cluster than the approximately 700-donor mean. In this cohort, only TCR beta chains were sequenced, and detectable features were limited by the absence of alpha or paired-chain data. An earlier analysis of 587 of the donors showed that most TCR beta V segments appeared in productive rearrangements either about 87% or about 30% of the time, which broadly matched IMGT annotations. HLA typing was unavailable for some donors at each locus, so association tests used only the typed subset. A later analysis found that most CMV-associated TCR beta chains appeared HLA-restricted, with HLA associations seemingly driven largely by CMV exposure. A total of 150 or so TCR beta chains were listed by the study as associated with cytomegalovirus. CMV serostatus was the only immune exposure information available for the cohort. It was suggested by the authors that the approach could potentially be generalized to other disease states and immunological phenotypes. About 17 rarely observed V segments, including chromosome 9 orphons, were excluded from the earlier analysis of approximately 500 of the donors because counts were too low. In a later genetic analysis, a missense DCLRE1C variant was associated with V-gene and J-gene trimming of TCR beta chains, and the association was replicated in an independent cohort. Most TCR sequences were observed very rarely across donors, whereas some public TCRs were present in many individuals. Three of the identified cytomegalovirus-associated TCR beta chains were confirmed in vitro to be specific for cytomegalovirus antigens. In a later analysis, HLA-associated TCR beta chains were found to be more clonally expanded and to have lower generation probabilities than equally common non-associated chains. In a later analysis, several top co-occurrence clusters were reported to appear linked to parvovirus B19, influenza, CMV and Epstein-Barr virus. Specific HLA alleles were associated with 15,000 to 20,000 TCR beta sequences at a false discovery rate of 0.05 in a later analysis. A cluster of highly shared sequence variants was judged likely to represent a technical artifact of the sequencing pipeline. A further reported finding was that TCR beta sequences accurately predicted the HLA-A and HLA-B alleles for most subjects in the first cohort. Strong co-occurrence of HLA alleles, especially DR and DQ, made assigning TCR associations to individual alleles difficult. Correlated functional status among segregating V segments might reflect linkage disequilibrium, but an unknown experimental factor could not be ruled out. The classifier was reported to diagnose cytomegalovirus status with high specificity and sensitivity in both the original cohort and the validation cohort.

The cohort consisted of 650 to 700 healthy bone marrow donors. Cohort members were all nominally healthy when sampled, although unrecorded immune exposures were likely present. The donor tested CMV seropositive and was one of the 289 seropositive cohort members. Each donor provided a peripheral blood sample, and peripheral blood mononuclear cells were used for TCR beta sequencing. Genomic DNA was extracted from the blood cell samples with the Qiagen DNeasy Blood Extraction Kit. This sequence was found in a man aged 50 or older in good health and CMV-seropositive. The sample taken for sequencing was PBMCs. This chain joins TRBV5-1 to TRBJ2-5; 9 central nucleotides agree with TRBD1. The sequence in DNA is TGCGCCAGCAGCTCCAGGTTAGGGGACAGGGAAGAGACCCAGTACTTC. Translated, it gives CASSSRLGDREETQYF.